The rows below give T cell receptor beta chains drawn from one sample of a study of beta chain features in type 1 diabetes. TCRdb's table, derived via immunoSEQ multiplex PCR, lists solely in-frame clones and lacks some. The sample lists some 350,000 clones; 9.5% to 10% were seen once. The source material was central memory CD4+ T cells from blood. The receptors come from a man younger than 40 with type 1 diabetes. CDR3s include the opening cysteine and the closing phenylalanine or tryptophan. The D gene is left open where the match is weak. Expanded clones get a size class; other rows say once, few or many, or leave the size out.

cdr3_length clone_size d_call j_call v_call cdr3_nt cdr3_aa
14 . . TRBJ1-2 TRBV5-1 TGCGCCAGCAGCCGAGCTACAGGTCCCGATGGCTACACCTTC CASSRATGPDGYTF
15 . TRBD1 TRBJ2-5 TRBV5-1 TGCGCCAGCAGCTTCAGGGGGAGCAACCAAGAGACCCAGTACTTC CASSFRGSNQETQYF
14 . . TRBJ1-4 TRBV19 TGTGCCAGCCGTGAGGGAGCAACTAATGAAAAACTGTTTTTT CASREGATNEKLFF
18 . TRBD2 TRBJ2-1 TRBV4-3 TGCGCCAGCAGCCGCCTATATAGGGAGGGAAGCTCCTACAATGAGCAGTTCTTC CASSRLYREGSSYNEQFF
14 . . TRBJ1-5 TRBV10-2 TGCGCCAGCAGTGTTGGACAGAGGGATCAGCCCCAGCATTTT CASSVGQRDQPQHF
13 . TRBD1 TRBJ2-5 TRBV6-6 TGTGCCAGCATCGGGACAGGGGTTGAGACCCAGTACTTC CASIGTGVETQYF
14 few TRBD1 TRBJ2-7 TRBV28 TGTGCCAGCAGTTCTGGGACAGGGGGCTACGAGCAGTACTTC CASSSGTGGYEQYF
13 many TRBD1 TRBJ2-5 TRBV14 TGTGCCAGCAGCCAGGGACAGGGCGAGACCCAGTACTTC CASSQGQGETQYF
13 few . TRBJ2-7 TRBV30 TGTGCCTGGAGTAGGAGTCCCCTCGGCGAGCAGTACTTC CAWSRSPLGEQYF
15 . . TRBJ2-2 TRBV27 TGTGCCAGCAGTTGGGACAACCCGAACACCGGGGAGCTGTTTTTT CASSWDNPNTGELFF
14 few . TRBJ2-2 TRBV7-8 TGTGCCAGCAGCGTACAGGGAGGAGGCGGGGAGCTGTTTTTT CASSVQGGGGELFF
13 few TRBD1 TRBJ1-1 TRBV29-1 TGCAGCACGAGGACAGGGGGGAACACTGAAGCTTTCTTT CSTRTGGNTEAFF
15 few . TRBJ1-5 TRBV6-6 TGTGCCAGCAGTTACTCGCTCGATATCAGCCAGCCCCAGCATTTT CASSYSLDISQPQHF
12 few . TRBJ2-7 TRBV5-4 TGTGCCAGCAGCTACGAAACCTACGAGCAGTACTTC CASSYETYEQYF
17 many TRBD2 TRBJ2-1 TRBV7-8 TGTGCCAGCAGCTTAGGGGCTAGCGGGCGCTCCTACAATGAGCAGTTCTTC CASSLGASGRSYNEQFF
13 . . TRBJ2-1 TRBV28 TGTGCCAGCAGTTTGCCCGGAGCCACTGAGCAGTTCTTC CASSLPGATEQFF
15 . TRBD1 TRBJ1-5 TRBV11-2 TGTGCCAGCAGCTTAGTCACAGGGGAGAAGCAGCCCCAGCATTTT CASSLVTGEKQPQHF
14 few TRBD1 TRBJ1-1 TRBV6-5 TGTGCCACCTTTCGGGACAGGGCGAACACTGAAGCTTTCTTT CATFRDRANTEAFF
12 few . TRBJ2-1 TRBV6-1 TGTGCCAGCAGTGAGCAAGGGAATGAGCAGTTCTTC CASSEQGNEQFF
15 . . TRBJ2-1 TRBV2 TGTGCCAGCAGGCTACGGACAGATACGAACAATGAGCAGTTCTTC CASRLRTDTNNEQFF
12 many . TRBJ1-3 TRBV28 TGTGCCAGTGACAGCTCTGGAAACACCATATATTTT CASDSSGNTIYF
19 . . TRBJ2-2 TRBV4-3 TGCGCCAGCAGCCCCCACGGGTCTCGGGGCAGCCGAGGAGGCGGGGAGCTGTTTTTT CASSPHGSRGSRGGGELFF
14 few TRBD1 TRBJ1-4 TRBV6-5 TGTGCCAGCAGTGCCGGGACAGGGGGCGCGAAACTGTTTTTT CASSAGTGGAKLFF
15 . . TRBJ1-2 TRBV27 TGTGCCAGCAGTGAACGGAACAGAGCCTACTATGGCTACACCTTC CASSERNRAYYGYTF
14 . . TRBJ1-1 TRBV6-1 TGTGCCAGCATTAGGGAGGGGTCTAGCACTGAAGCTTTCTTT CASIREGSSTEAFF
15 few TRBD1 TRBJ1-1 TRBV7-9 TGTGCCAGCAGCCAACCCGGGACAGGGGTTACTGAAGCTTTCTTT CASSQPGTGVTEAFF
13 few TRBD2 TRBJ2-3 TRBV27 TGTGCCAGCAGGGGACTAGGTGGCGATACGCAGTATTTT CASRGLGGDTQYF
15 . . TRBJ1-2 TRBV5-6 TGTGCCAGCAGCCCGGCCGGGAGAGCTAACTATGGCTACACCTTC CASSPAGRANYGYTF
15 . . TRBJ2-2 TRBV6-6 TGTGCCAGCAGTGTGCACGGCTCGAACACCGGGGAGCTGTTTTTT CASSVHGSNTGELFF
12 . . TRBJ1-2 TRBV27 TGTGCCAGCAGTTCCCCCAGGGGTGGCTACACCTTC CASSSPRGGYTF
12 few . TRBJ2-3 TRBV9 TGTGCCAGCAGCGTAGATAAGGATACGCAGTATTTT CASSVDKDTQYF
16 . TRBD2 TRBJ2-3 TRBV2 TGTGCCAGCAGCGACCTCAGCGGGAGCGGGACAGATACGCAGTATTTT CASSDLSGSGTDTQYF
13 . TRBD1 TRBJ1-1 TRBV28 TGTGCCAGCAGTCCTGGACAGGGTGGACGAGCTTTCTTT CASSPGQGGRAFF
15 few TRBD1 TRBJ2-7 TRBV5-4 TGTGCCAGCAGCCAAGATGGGGCAGGGGGAGTTGAGCAGTACTTC CASSQDGAGGVEQYF
14 . TRBD1 TRBJ2-7 TRBV5-1 TGCGCCAGCCATACCGGGACAGGGGGCGGCGAGCAGTACTTC CASHTGTGGGEQYF
15 . . TRBJ2-7 TRBV6-5 TGTGCCAGCAGCCCTTGGGGCCAAAGCTCCTACGAGCAGTACTTC CASSPWGQSSYEQYF
15 few . TRBJ2-5 TRBV5-1 TGCGCCAGCAGCTTGGCCAGACTCCCCCAAGAGACCCAGTACTTC CASSLARLPQETQYF
14 few . TRBJ1-1 TRBV7-2 TGTGCCAGCAGCTGGGACAAGGCCAACACTGAAGCTTTCTTT CASSWDKANTEAFF
15 . TRBD2 TRBJ2-5 TRBV4-2 TGTGCCAGCAGCCAAGTAGCGGGAGGGGAAGAGACCCAGTACTTC CASSQVAGGEETQYF
15 . . TRBJ2-5 TRBV5-8 TGTGCCAGCAGGGCGAGACAACGGATTCAAGAGACCCAGTACTTC CASRARQRIQETQYF